The 31 T cell receptor beta chains reported below all come from one sample, sequenced in a study of T cell responses to AZD1222 COVID-19 vaccine. Repertoires were generated with immunoSEQ multiplex PCR, while TCRdb's copy carries only in-frame clones and drops some. The table includes about 180,000 clones, 85% to 90% detected once. This specimen was peripheral blood, taken 28 days after the second dose of the MenACWY control vaccine. The receptors were gathered from an adult who received the MenACWY meningococcal vaccine as a control.

V gene TRBV7-9 combines with J gene TRBJ1-5, with D unresolved. V was cut by 0 bases and J by 5 bases, with 5 bases left in between. The CDR3 loop spans 13 amino acids. Germline CDR1 is SEHNR and CDR2 is FQNEAQ (reference sequence). The CDR3 here is CASSLAFDQPQHF. The CDR3 nucleotides read TGTGCCAGCAGCTTAGCGTTCGATCAGCCCCAGCATTTT.

V usage is TRBV28 and J usage is TRBJ1-2, with D hard to call. Trimming cost V 6 bases and J 0 bases, with 11 bases left between them. The CDR3 runs 14 residues. The germline V gene has CDR1 MDHEN and CDR2 SYDVKM. CDR3 bases: TGTGCCAGCAGCCCCTCGGCGGCTAACTATGGCTACACCTTC. Protein product: CASSPSAANYGYTF.

The gene calls are TRBV10-3 and TRBJ1-1; maybe TRBD1 (5 bases). The germline gives CDR1 ENHRY, CDR2 SYGVKD. The V end was cut by 4 bases, the J end by 5 bases, with 11 bases between. The CDR3 extends over 13 amino acids. CDR3 sequence reads: CAISGGVGTEAFF. The CDR3 nucleotides are TGTGCCATCAGTGGGGGGGTCGGAACTGAAGCTTTCTTT.

V gene TRBV10-3 combines with J gene TRBJ1-1, with 8 bases fitting TRBD1. Trimming at V came to 2 bases and at J to 1 base, leaving 3 bases not matched to a gene. The length of the CDR3 is 15 residues. Germline values: CDR1 ENHRY, CDR2 SYGVKD. CDR3 protein: CAISEDRGQNTEAFF. The CDR3 coding sequence is TGTGCCATCAGTGAGGACAGGGGCCAGAACACTGAAGCTTTCTTT.

V usage is TRBV4-3 and J usage is TRBJ1-5, with unresolved D. The CDR3 covers 17 residues. Germline assignment: CDR1 LGHNA and CDR2 YSLEER. The germline V and J ends were trimmed by 1 base and 0 bases, with 13 bases remaining between them. The CDR3 loop reads CASSQVWGSGSNQPQHF. Here the CDR3 DNA reads TGCGCCAGCAGCCAAGTATGGGGAAGCGGTAGCAATCAGCCCCAGCATTTT.

The rearrangement links TRBV19 to TRBJ2-3; a weak D match, TRBD1 (5 bases). The germline gives CDR1 LNHDA, CDR2 SQIVND (reference sequence). V was trimmed by 5 bases and J by 7 bases, leaving 19 bases between them. This CDR3 contains 15 residues. The CDR3: CASSPDRHVMNTQYF. Here the CDR3 DNA reads TGTGCCAGTAGTCCCGACAGACACGTTATGAATACGCAGTATTTT.

The table lists this clone with a count of one. The chain employs TRBV19 and TRBJ2-1; D is uncertain. Trimming took 5 bases from V and 4 from J, leaving 15 bases between them. Germline-derived CDR1 and CDR2 are LNHDA and SQIVND (reference sequence). There are 15 residues in the CDR3. CDR3 sequence: CASSSPSPQYNEQFF. The CDR3 DNA reads TGTGCCAGTAGTTCCCCCTCCCCACAGTACAATGAGCAGTTCTTC.

CDR3 bases: TGTGCCAGCAGCGTCACTTCGGCAGGGAACACTGAAGCTTTCTTT. It is translated as CASSVTSAGNTEAFF. The chain has TRBV9 and TRBJ1-1; D gene unclear. Germline-derived CDR1 and CDR2 are SGDLS and YYNGEE. The CDR3 has 15 residues. V was cut by 2 bases and J by 1 base, with 12 bases left in between.

The J gene is TRBJ2-4, the V gene TRBV19; the D is unclear. This CDR3 spans 15 amino acids. The germline V and J ends were trimmed by 5 bases and 0 bases, with 11 bases remaining between them. Germline CDR1 is LNHDA and CDR2 is SQIVND (reference sequence). The CDR3 bases are TGTGCCAGTAGTCGGACGGATTTAGCCAAAAACATTCAGTACTTC. Translating gives CASSRTDLAKNIQYF.

The genes are TRBV28 and TRBJ1-2, with a weak D call TRBD1 (6 bases). V was cut by 5 bases and J by 7 bases, with 23 bases left in between. Germline CDR1 and CDR2: MDHEN and SYDVKM. CDR3 size: 16 residues. CDR3 DNA: TGTGCCAGCAGTCACGGACAGTGGACTACCCCAGGTGGCTACACCTTC. It specifies CASSHGQWTTPGGYTF.

The gene calls are TRBV5-1 and TRBJ2-7; D may match TRBD1 or TRBD2 (6 bases each). This CDR3 region has 16 residues. V shed 4 bases and J shed 7 bases, with 24 bases lying between them. Germline-derived CDR1 and CDR2 are SGHRS and YFSETQ. DNA of the CDR3: TGCGCCAGCAGCCTCTCCCCCCCGGGGGCTGGAGGGGAGCAGTACTTC. Its protein product is CASSLSPPGAGGEQYF.

The CDR3 loop reads CASSDSSTSGSYEQYF. The CDR3 coding sequence is TGTGCCAGCAGCGACTCTTCGACTAGCGGCTCCTACGAGCAGTACTTC. The V and J genes are TRBV9 and TRBJ2-7; 9 bases are a match to TRBD2. This CDR3 has 16 amino acids. Losses at the gene ends were 3 bases for V and 0 bases for J; bases not matched to a gene: 7. Germline V gene data show CDR1 as SGDLS and CDR2 as YYNGEE.

For this clone: The sample has other DNA sequences that encode this CDR3 too. The chain is built from TRBV18 and TRBJ2-7; 7 bases are a match to TRBD1. Germline CDR1 KGHSH, CDR2 LQKENI. The CDR3 runs 14 residues. After removal of 3 bases from V and 1 base from J, the junction contained 3 bases not matched to a gene. The CDR3 sequence is CASSPGTASYEQYF. The CDR3 nucleotides read TGTGCCAGCTCACCCGGGACAGCATCCTACGAGCAGTACTTC.

The V call is TRBV24-1, the J call TRBJ2-5; possibly TRBD1 for D (6 bases). From germline, CDR1 is KGHDR and CDR2 SFDVKD. Trimming removed 4 bases from V and 5 bases from J, with 19 bases in between. This CDR3 comprises 16 residues. CDR3 sequence: CATSESRGVGWETQYF. The DNA for the CDR3 is TGTGCCACCAGTGAGTCCAGGGGAGTCGGGTGGGAGACCCAGTACTTC.

This clone was counted only a few times. The chain recombines TRBV9 with TRBJ1-6; a weak D match, TRBD1 (6 bases). This CDR3 contains 19 residues. V lost 3 bases to trimming and J lost 1 base, with 20 bases between them. CDR1 and CDR2 from the germline V gene are SGDLS and YYNGEE. The CDR3 coding sequence is TGTGCCAGCAGCGGGTTCAGGGGTGCTGGGCAGTCCTATAATTCACCCCTCCACTTT. It specifies CASSGFRGAGQSYNSPLHF.

V usage is TRBV5-1 and J usage is TRBJ2-7; D may be TRBD2 (6 bases). Germline V gene data show CDR1 as SGHRS and CDR2 as YFSETQ. CDR3 length: 13 residues. Between the trimmed V and J ends, which lost 4 bases and 6 bases, there was a span of 14 bases. CDR3: CASSPGTLLEQYF. CDR3 in DNA: TGCGCCAGCAGCCCCGGGACTCTCCTCGAGCAGTACTTC.

The chain links TRBV19 to TRBJ1-1, with D possibly matching TRBD1 (5 bases). The V and J ends lost 5 bases and 10 bases respectively, with 23 bases between them. Germline loops: CDR1 LNHDA, CDR2 SQIVND (reference sequence). The CDR3 runs to 15 residues. This chain's CDR3 is CASSPLSGTQAGAFF. DNA for the CDR3: TGTGCCAGTAGTCCTCTTTCCGGGACCCAAGCGGGAGCTTTCTTT.

CDR3 sequence: CASSPPVSRSAKNIQYF. The CDR3 DNA sequence: TGTGCCAGCTCACCACCGGTTTCGCGAAGTGCCAAAAACATTCAGTACTTC. The rearrangement joins TRBV18 to TRBJ2-4; D remains ambiguous. Germline values: CDR1 KGHSH, CDR2 LQKENI. The CDR3 sequence is 17 residues long. V was pared by 0 bases and J by 1 base, with 13 bases between.

This chain connects TRBV18 to TRBJ2-7; D ambiguous. CDR3 size: 14 residues. Germline V gene sequence: CDR1 KGHSH, CDR2 LQKENI. V gave up 4 bases and J gave up 2 bases, with 12 bases separating them. CDR3 in DNA: TGTGCCAGCTCACTCTCCACTTCCACCTACGAGCAGTACTTC. It specifies CASSLSTSTYEQYF.

This sequence joins TRBV7-2 and TRBJ2-5; D may be TRBD1 or TRBD2 (5 bases each). This CDR3 has 17 amino acids. Germline V gene lookup returns CDR1 SGHTA and CDR2 FQGNSA. Between the trimmed V and J ends, which lost 1 base and 0 bases, there was a span of 15 bases. CDR3 bases: TGTGCCAGCAGCTTAGGATCGGGACCCCAGTACCAAGAGACCCAGTACTTC. Protein sequence: CASSLGSGPQYQETQYF.

The rearrangement links TRBV6-5 to TRBJ2-3; D perhaps matches TRBD2 (6 bases). Trimming took 11 bases from V and 5 from J, leaving 17 bases between them. Germline loops: CDR1 MNHEY, CDR2 SVGAGI. The CDR3 length is 13 residues. The CDR3, as DNA: TGTGCCGTCCGGGCTGCAGCGGGAGATACGCAGTATTTT. Its protein is CAVRAAAGDTQYF.

This chain links TRBV28 with TRBJ1-4; D ambiguous. The CDR3 runs 14 residues. V was shortened by 6 bases and J by 4 bases, with 12 bases between the two germline ends. Germline V gene lookup returns CDR1 MDHEN and CDR2 SYDVKM. The CDR3: CASRAPGLNEKLFF. For the CDR3, the DNA is TGTGCCAGCAGGGCCCCCGGCCTTAATGAAAAACTGTTTTTT. Full variable domain (remainder filled in from reference TRBV28 and TRBJ1-4): DVKVTQSSRYLVKRTGEKVFLECVQDMDHENMFWYRQDPGLGLRLIYFSYDVKMKEKGDIPEGYSVSREKKERFSLILESASTNQTSMYLCASRAPGLNEKLFFGSGTQLSVL.

J is TRBJ2-1 and V is TRBV20-1; TRBD2 matches 7 bases. Germline-derived CDR1 and CDR2 are DFQATT and SNEGSKA (reference sequence). This CDR3 spans 12 amino acids. V dropped 3 bases and J dropped 8; count of bases not matched to a gene: 4. The CDR3 loop reads CSASREAYEQFF. The CDR3 DNA follows: TGCAGTGCTAGTCGGGAGGCCTATGAGCAGTTCTTC.

V is TRBV14 and J is TRBJ2-3, with 8 bases that match TRBD2. After removal of 4 bases from V and 3 bases from J, the junction contained 12 bases not matched to a gene. The CDR3 sequence is 17 residues long. From germline, CDR1 is SGHDN and CDR2 FVKESK. The CDR3 DNA sequence: TGTGCCAGCAGCCGTGGAACCGTGTCTAGCGGGACAGATACGCAGTATTTT. Translated, it gives CASSRGTVSSGTDTQYF.

V gene TRBV10-1 combines with J gene TRBJ1-2, with D hard to call. CDR3 length: 13 residues. Germline CDR1 and CDR2: WNHNN and SYGVQD (reference sequence). Trimming stripped 3 bases from V and 5 bases from J, with 10 bases between. This chain's CDR3 is CASSDHPEYGYTF. The CDR3, as DNA: TGCGCCAGCAGTGATCACCCGGAGTATGGCTACACCTTC.

This chain links TRBV4-2 with TRBJ2-5; D is unresolved. The CDR3 sequence is 14 residues long. Trimming shortened V by 3 bases and J by 5 bases, and 13 bases separated the two germline ends. The V gene's germline CDR1 is LGHNA and CDR2 YNFKEQ. CDR3 DNA: TGTGCCAGCAGCCAGACCTTTTACGGGGAGACCCAGTACTTC. This encodes CASSQTFYGETQYF.

This sequence joins TRBV10-3 and TRBJ2-5, with 8 bases lining up with TRBD2. This CDR3 spans 16 amino acids. Germline V gene lookup returns CDR1 ENHRY and CDR2 SYGVKD. Trimming at V came to 2 bases and at J to 1 base, leaving 6 bases not matched to a gene. DNA of the CDR3: TGTGCCATCAGTGAGGCCGGGACTAGGGTCCAAGAGACCCAGTACTTC. Translating it yields CAISEAGTRVQETQYF.

This clone has a single count. The chain is built from TRBV5-6 and TRBJ2-5, with TRBD2 identical over 7 bases. CDR3 size: 17 residues. The germline V gene has CDR1 SGHDT and CDR2 YYEEEE. The junction had 9 bases not matched to a gene; V was cut back by 0 bases and J by 1 base. The DNA for the CDR3 is TGTGCCAGCAGCTTGGGCGGTTTGGCGGGAGTCCAAGAGACCCAGTACTTC. The encoded protein is CASSLGGLAGVQETQYF.

The V gene is TRBV4-1, the J gene TRBJ2-7; a possible D gene is TRBD1 (5 bases). Germline CDR1 reads MGHRA; CDR2 reads YSYEKL. The CDR3 loop spans 15 amino acids. V lost 4 bases and J lost 2, with 15 bases in between. The CDR3 region has the DNA TGCGCCAGCAGCCTTCAGGGTGTGCCCCCCTACGAGCAGTACTTC. Its translation is CASSLQGVPPYEQYF.

The V call is TRBV19, the J call TRBJ2-1; 10 bases are a match to TRBD2. From germline, CDR1 is LNHDA and CDR2 SQIVND (reference sequence). J was trimmed by 6 bases and V by 11 bases; bases with no gene match: 34. The CDR3 is 22 residues long. As DNA, the CDR3 is TGTGCCGACCTAAAACCACCCGAACCGGGACAAACAATAGCGGGAGGTGCCAATGAGCAGTTCTTC. Translation: CADLKPPEPGQTIAGGANEQFF.

V is TRBV4-3 and J is TRBJ1-1; 9 positions match TRBD1. The germline V gene encodes CDR1 LGHNA and CDR2 YSLEER. This CDR3 comprises 15 residues. Losses at the gene ends were 4 bases for V and 5 bases for J; bases not matched to a gene: 8. The CDR3 nucleotides read TGCGCCAGCAGCCCAGAGAACAGGGGGCGAACTGAAGCTTTCTTT. This translates into CASSPENRGRTEAFF.